The 23 T cell receptor beta chains below all came from one sample that was sequenced in a study of blood T cell repertoires in COVID-19. Repertoires were generated with immunoSEQ multiplex PCR, while TCRdb's copy carries only in-frame clones and drops some. The sample holds 250,000 or so clones, nearly 90% seen once. The sample was peripheral blood. The origin of the receptors is a woman aged 55-69 years with COVID-19, enrolled during active disease.

The chain recombines TRBV7-6 with TRBJ1-4; the D is unclear. Germline-derived CDR1 and CDR2 are SGHVS and FNYEAQ. The CDR3 has 17 amino acids. V was cut by 0 bases and J by 4 bases, with 15 bases left in between. The CDR3 here is CASSLATLLAGNEKLFF. For the CDR3, the DNA is TGTGCCAGCAGCTTAGCGACCCTCCTAGCGGGTAATGAAAAACTGTTTTTT.

The chain combines TRBV21-1 with TRBJ1-1; the table's D call TRBD1 went unverified against the DNA. TRBV21-1 constitutes a pseudogene. The CDR3 covers 12 residues. This CDR3 is CASSQGVTEAFF. CDR3 nucleotide sequence: TGTGCCAGCAGTCAGGGGGTGACCGAAGCTTTCTTT.

V and J are TRBV6-5 and TRBJ1-2; a weak D match, TRBD1 (6 bases). Per germline, CDR1 MNHEY and CDR2 SVGAGI. Trimming took 6 bases from V and 2 from J, leaving 13 bases between them. The CDR3 extends over 14 amino acids. This chain's CDR3 is CASRGRGLNYGYTF. The CDR3 DNA sequence: TGTGCCAGCAGAGGGAGGGGGTTAAACTATGGCTACACCTTC.

The rearrangement links TRBV7-9 to TRBJ2-4; no clear D. CDR1 SEHNR and CDR2 FQNEAQ come from the germline V gene (reference sequence). This CDR3 spans 12 amino acids. The ends were cut back, 3 bases at V and 9 bases at J, with 9 bases in the middle. The CDR3: CASSFADSIQYF. In DNA form, the CDR3 reads TGTGCCAGCAGCTTCGCGGATAGCATTCAGTACTTC.

This chain joins TRBV7-9 and TRBJ2-7, with 10 bases aligning to TRBD1. The CDR3 sequence is 14 residues long. V lost 5 bases and J lost 3; bases outside the gene matches: 4. Germline CDR1 SEHNR, CDR2 FQNEAQ (reference sequence). The CDR3 nucleotides read TGTGCCAGCAGCAAAAGGACAGGGGGCTACGAGCAGTACTTC. Translating it yields CASSKRTGGYEQYF.

The chain recombines TRBV5-5 with TRBJ1-5; no clear D gene. Germline lookup yields CDR1 SGHKS and CDR2 YYEKEE (reference sequence). The V end lost 0 bases, the J end lost 7 bases, and 17 bases lay between the germline ends. This CDR3 has 16 residues. DNA of the CDR3: TGTGCCAGCAGCTTGGTGGGTCGGAGGGCGGGACAGCCCCAGCATTTT. Protein: CASSLVGRRAGQPQHF.

The V and J genes are TRBV15 and TRBJ1-5, with D perhaps matching TRBD1 (5 bases). This CDR3 comprises 14 residues. The germline V gene encodes CDR1 LNHNV and CDR2 YYDKDF (reference sequence). Trimming took 6 bases from V and 0 from J, leaving 9 bases between them. In nucleotides, the CDR3 is TGTGCCACCAGGACAGATTATAGCAATCAGCCCCAGCATTTT. Protein product: CATRTDYSNQPQHF.

This clone appeared a single time. This chain connects TRBV7-9 to TRBJ1-4; TRBD1 agrees at 8 bases. This CDR3 is 15 amino acids long. Germline values: CDR1 SEHNR, CDR2 FQNEAQ (reference sequence). J lost 7 bases, V lost 3 bases, and 7 bases had no gene match. The CDR3 spells CASSLDRVKGEKLFF. The CDR3 nucleotides are TGTGCCAGCAGCTTGGACAGGGTAAAGGGTGAAAAACTGTTTTTT.

This chain uses TRBV30 with TRBJ2-7, with D possibly being TRBD2 (6 bases). The V end was cut by 0 bases, the J end by 6 bases, with 15 bases between. The V gene's germline CDR1 is GTSNPN and CDR2 SVGIG (reference sequence). The CDR3 extends over 14 amino acids. As DNA, the CDR3 is TGTGCCTGGAGTGTATCCCTGTCGGGGGTCGAGCAGTACTTC. This translates into CAWSVSLSGVEQYF.

The chain carries TRBV9 and TRBJ1-2; D gene uncertain. Trimming removed 4 bases from V and 8 bases from J, with 21 bases in between. Germline V gene sequence: CDR1 SGDLS, CDR2 YYNGEE. This CDR3 spans 15 amino acids. This CDR3 is CASSPTPRGVTGYTF. DNA of the CDR3: TGTGCCAGCAGCCCAACTCCCCGGGGAGTGACGGGCTACACCTTC.

This clone has more than one count but fewer than ten. V usage is TRBV29-1 and J usage is TRBJ1-2; the match to TRBD1 covers 7 bases. The trim removed 4 bases at V and 4 bases at J, leaving 3 bases unmatched. Per germline, CDR1 SQVTM and CDR2 ANQGSEA. There are 12 residues in the CDR3. The DNA for the CDR3 is TGCAGCGTTGGAGGGGGCGTCTATGGCTACACCTTC. This translates into CSVGGGVYGYTF.

Notes on this clone: The identical CDR3 is also encoded by other nucleotide sequences in the sample. The chain employs TRBV7-9 and TRBJ1-5, with 7 bases matching TRBD1. V trimming: 1 base; J trimming: 7 bases; junction bases outside the gene matches: 1. CDR3 length: 13 residues. Germline V gene sequence: CDR1 SEHNR, CDR2 FQNEAQ (reference sequence). CDR3 region: CASSLEGGQPQHF. The DNA of the CDR3 is TGTGCCAGCAGCTTAGAAGGGGGCCAGCCCCAGCATTTT.

This clone was seen just once. The chain recombines TRBV11-1 with TRBJ2-5; 11 bases agree with TRBD1. This CDR3 comprises 16 residues. The germline CDR1 and CDR2 sequences are SGHAT and FQDESV (reference sequence). The junction had 6 bases not matched to a gene; V was cut back by 5 bases and J by 1 base. The CDR3, as DNA: TGTGCCAGCAGCACCCCGGGACAGGGGGGCCAAGAGACCCAGTACTTC. This codes for CASSTPGQGGQETQYF.

The rearrangement joins TRBV7-2 to TRBJ1-6; TRBD1 matches at 9 bases. Germline-derived CDR1 and CDR2 are SGHTA and FQGNSA. The CDR3 consists of 18 residues. V shed 1 base and J 14 bases; nucleotides not matched to a gene: 18. CDR3 nucleotides: TGTGCCAGCAGCTTAGACGCCCCCCGGGGGGGACAGGGAAACACCCTCCACTTT. This codes for CASSLDAPRGGQGNTLHF.

The rearrangement uses TRBV27 and TRBJ1-1; D gene ambiguous. This CDR3 region has 13 residues. Trimming removed 6 bases at V and 0 bases at J, with 8 bases between. Germline values: CDR1 MNHEY, CDR2 SMNVEV (reference sequence). CDR3 residues: CASSPEVNTEAFF. CDR3 nucleotide sequence: TGTGCCAGCAGCCCCGAGGTGAACACTGAAGCTTTCTTT.

The chain employs TRBV6-5 and TRBJ2-5, with a possible D match to TRBD1 (5 bases). Germline V CDR1 and CDR2: MNHEY, SVGAGI. V shed 4 bases and J shed 3 bases, with 15 bases lying between them. This CDR3 is 15 amino acids long. CDR3 sequence: CASSFLATVEETQYF. The CDR3 DNA is TGTGCCAGCAGTTTCCTGGCGACAGTAGAAGAGACCCAGTACTTC.

This clone has just a few counts. The J gene is TRBJ2-1, the V gene TRBV4-3; 8 positions agree with TRBD2. Looked up from germline, CDR1 is LGHNA and CDR2 is YSLEER. V shed 4 bases, J shed 4 bases, and the junction held 9 bases outside the gene matches. CDR3 length: 16 residues. The CDR3 sequence: CASSPRPGGPYNEQFF. The CDR3 DNA reads as TGCGCCAGCAGCCCCCGCCCGGGGGGGCCGTACAATGAGCAGTTCTTC.

The chain is built from TRBV7-2 and TRBJ2-3; D may be TRBD2 (5 bases). Germline CDR1 SGHTA, CDR2 FQGNSA. V dropped 1 base and J dropped 6 bases, with 11 bases sitting between them. This CDR3 has 14 residues. The CDR3 coding sequence is TGTGCCAGCAGCTTAGTAGGCGGGTGGGATACGCAGTATTTT. It is translated as CASSLVGGWDTQYF. The full variable domain, with the rest looked up from reference TRBV7-2 and TRBJ2-3, is GAGVSQSPSNKVTEKGKDVELRCDPISGHTALYWYRQSLGQGLEFLIYFQGNSAPDKSGLPSDRFSAERTGGSVSTLTIQRTQQEDSAVYLCASSLVGGWDTQYFGPGTRLTVL.

The gene calls are TRBV19 and TRBJ1-5, with unresolved D. Germline V gene lookup returns CDR1 LNHDA and CDR2 SQIVND (reference sequence). Trimming shortened V by 5 bases and J by 5 bases, and 7 bases separated the two germline ends. CDR3 length: 12 amino acids. This CDR3 is CASSLRYQPQHF. Here the CDR3 DNA reads TGTGCCAGTAGTCTCCGTTATCAGCCCCAGCATTTT. The entire variable domain, with the rest obtained from reference TRBV19 and TRBJ1-5, is as follows: DGGITQSPKYLFRKEGQNVTLSCEQNLNHDAMYWYRQDPGQGLRLIYYSQIVNDFQKGDIAEGYSVSREKKESFPLTVTSAQKNPTAFYLCASSLRYQPQHFGDGTRLSIL.

The chain links TRBV9 to TRBJ2-2, with D maybe TRBD2 (6 bases). This CDR3 is built from 17 residues. Germline values: CDR1 SGDLS, CDR2 YYNGEE. The V gene lost 3 bases and the J gene lost 7 bases, with 22 bases spanning the gap. CDR3 region: CASSALTGRTNGGELFF. The CDR3, as DNA: TGTGCCAGCAGCGCGTTGACCGGGAGAACAAATGGCGGGGAGCTGTTTTTT.

V gene TRBV4-2 combines with J gene TRBJ1-5; possibly TRBD1 for D (5 bases). This CDR3 is 16 amino acids long. With 4 bases removed from V and 5 bases from J, the gap between germline ends came to 18 bases. Germline V gives CDR1 LGHNA, CDR2 YNFKEQ. CDR3 residues: CASSLQVTARYQPQHF. CDR3 bases: TGTGCCAGCAGCCTCCAAGTGACAGCCCGTTATCAGCCCCAGCATTTT.

This clone was recorded a few times. The rearrangement uses TRBV19 and TRBJ1-2; 8 bases are a match to TRBD1. This CDR3 region has 14 residues. Trimming at V came to 5 bases and at J to 3 bases, leaving 5 bases not matched to a gene. Per germline, CDR1 LNHDA and CDR2 SQIVND (reference sequence). CDR3 bases: TGTGCCAGTAGTGGTCAGACAGGGGACTATGGCTACACCTTC. As protein: CASSGQTGDYGYTF.

This chain connects TRBV7-2 to TRBJ2-3, with TRBD2 matching over 9 bases. This CDR3 comprises 16 residues. Germline V CDR1 and CDR2: SGHTA, FQGNSA. Losses at the gene ends were 5 bases for V and 1 base for J; bases not matched to a gene: 7. The CDR3: CASSDLPSGGTDTQYF. CDR3 DNA: TGTGCCAGCAGCGATCTCCCTAGCGGGGGCACAGATACGCAGTATTTT.